This T cell receptor beta chain was obtained from a study of molecular identifiers for immune sequencing clone quantification. Study-level points and caveats: Effector cells had over 99% of their molecules in clones above 20 RNA copies, while naive cells had under 1%. Jurkat TCR RNA spiked in from one cell could reportedly be detected among around 920,000 naive cells.

It was with previously described methods and listed TCR primers that bulk TCR libraries were made. TCRdb fed the PCR reads into MiXCR, producing one record per CDR3 protein. The table records about 640,000 distinct CDR3 sequences, around 20% of them present only once. CDR3 length: 14 residues. Germline V CDR1 and CDR2: SEHNR, FQNEAQ (reference sequence). The V end lost 5 bases, the J end lost 6 bases, and 13 bases lay between the germline ends. The sample holds many counts of this clonotype. The target antigen is unknown. V is TRBV7-9 and J is TRBJ1-4; D not resolved. The sample was naive CD8+ T cells from blood, with Jurkat cell RNA spiked in. The subset: FACS-sorted CD8+CD4-CCR7+CD45RA+ naive T cells. The clonotype comes from a human donor in good health. Some libraries in this study had Jurkat cell RNA spiked in. In DNA, the CDR3 is TGTGCCAGCAGCGCAGGTGGAGCGGATGAAAAACTGTTTTTT. This encodes CASSAGGADEKLFF.